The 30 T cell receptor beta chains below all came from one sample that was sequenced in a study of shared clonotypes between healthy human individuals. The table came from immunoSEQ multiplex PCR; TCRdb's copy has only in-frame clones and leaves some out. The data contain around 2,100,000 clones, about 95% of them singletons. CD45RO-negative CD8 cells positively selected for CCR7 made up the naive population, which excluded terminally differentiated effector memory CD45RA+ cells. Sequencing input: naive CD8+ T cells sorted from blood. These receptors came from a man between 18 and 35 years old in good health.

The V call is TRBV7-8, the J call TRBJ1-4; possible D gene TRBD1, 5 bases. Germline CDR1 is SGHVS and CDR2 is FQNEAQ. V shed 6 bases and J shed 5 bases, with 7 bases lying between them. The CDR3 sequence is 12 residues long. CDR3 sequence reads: CASRGPNEKLFF. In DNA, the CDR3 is TGTGCCAGCAGGGGACCGAATGAAAAACTGTTTTTT.

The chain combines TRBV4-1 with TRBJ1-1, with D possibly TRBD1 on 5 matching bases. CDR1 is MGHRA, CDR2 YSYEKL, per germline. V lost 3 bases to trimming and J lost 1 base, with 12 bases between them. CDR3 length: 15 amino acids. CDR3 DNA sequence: TGCGCCAGCAGCCATCCGAACACAGGGAACACTGAAGCTTTCTTT. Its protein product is CASSHPNTGNTEAFF.

CDR3 loop: CASSVGGLTTDEQYF. The CDR3 bases are TGTGCCAGCAGCGTAGGCGGCCTTACTACGGACGAGCAGTACTTC. The rearrangement uses TRBV9 and TRBJ2-7; D not certain. V was shortened by 0 bases and J by 5 bases, with 15 bases between the two germline ends. The CDR3 consists of 15 residues. Per the germline V gene, CDR1 is SGDLS and CDR2 is YYNGEE.

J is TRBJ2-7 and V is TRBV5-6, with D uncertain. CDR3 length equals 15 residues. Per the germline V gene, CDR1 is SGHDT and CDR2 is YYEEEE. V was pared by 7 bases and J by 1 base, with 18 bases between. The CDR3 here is CASSNGLQFSYEQYF. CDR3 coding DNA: TGTGCCAGCTCCAATGGCTTACAGTTTTCCTACGAGCAGTACTTC.

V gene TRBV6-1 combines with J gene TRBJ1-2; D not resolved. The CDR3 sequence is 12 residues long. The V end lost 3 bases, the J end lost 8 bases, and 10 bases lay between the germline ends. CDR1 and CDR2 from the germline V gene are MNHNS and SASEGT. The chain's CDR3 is CASSEILGGYTF. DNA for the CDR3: TGTGCCAGCAGTGAGATCCTAGGCGGCTACACCTTC.

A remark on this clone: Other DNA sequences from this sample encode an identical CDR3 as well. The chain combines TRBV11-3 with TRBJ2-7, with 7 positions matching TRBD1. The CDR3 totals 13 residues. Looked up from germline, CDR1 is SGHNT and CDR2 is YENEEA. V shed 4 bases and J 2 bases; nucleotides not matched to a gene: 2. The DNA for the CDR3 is TGTGCCAGCAGCTCAGGGACAGCCTACGAGCAGTACTTC. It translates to CASSSGTAYEQYF.

CDR3 DNA sequence: TGTGCCAGCAGCTTCCCGGCGGCGGGGGGGCGGGAGCAGTACTTC. It specifies CASSFPAAGGREQYF. The chain carries TRBV5-4 and TRBJ2-7, with 9 bases aligning to TRBD2. Germline loops: CDR1 SGHNT, CDR2 YYREEE (reference sequence). This CDR3 region has 15 residues. The junction had 10 bases not matched to a gene; V was cut back by 2 bases and J by 7 bases.

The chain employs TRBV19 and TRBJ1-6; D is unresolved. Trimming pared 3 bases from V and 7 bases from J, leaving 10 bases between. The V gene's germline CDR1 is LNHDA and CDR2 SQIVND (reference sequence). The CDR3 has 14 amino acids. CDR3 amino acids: CASSIEGWNSPLHF. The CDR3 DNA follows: TGTGCCAGTAGTATCGAGGGTTGGAATTCACCCCTCCACTTT.

DNA for the CDR3: TGCAGCGTTGAGGGCTTCCTCCCCTACGAGCAGTACTTC. As protein: CSVEGFLPYEQYF. The chain has TRBV29-1 and TRBJ2-7, with D unclear. V shed 3 bases and J shed 2 bases, with 11 bases lying between them. Germline lookup yields CDR1 SQVTM and CDR2 ANQGSEA. This CDR3 is built from 13 residues.

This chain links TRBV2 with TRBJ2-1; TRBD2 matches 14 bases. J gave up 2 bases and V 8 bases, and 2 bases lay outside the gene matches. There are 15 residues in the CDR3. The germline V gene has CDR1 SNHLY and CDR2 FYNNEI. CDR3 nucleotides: TGTGCCAGCGGGGGACTAGCGGGAGCCTACAATGAGCAGTTCTTC. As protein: CASGGLAGAYNEQFF.

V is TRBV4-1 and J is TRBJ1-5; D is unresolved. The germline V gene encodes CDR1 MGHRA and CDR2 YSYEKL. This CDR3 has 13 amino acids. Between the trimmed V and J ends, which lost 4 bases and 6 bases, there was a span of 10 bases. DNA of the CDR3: TGCGCCAGCAGCCTCAATTCGGGTCAGCCCCAGCATTTT. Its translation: CASSLNSGQPQHF.

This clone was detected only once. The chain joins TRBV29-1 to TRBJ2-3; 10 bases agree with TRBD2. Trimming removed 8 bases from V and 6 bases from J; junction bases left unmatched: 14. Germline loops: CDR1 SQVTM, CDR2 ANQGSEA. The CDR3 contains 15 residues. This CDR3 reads CSTHYGTSAVDTQYF. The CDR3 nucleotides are TGCAGCACCCACTATGGGACTAGCGCCGTGGATACGCAGTATTTT.

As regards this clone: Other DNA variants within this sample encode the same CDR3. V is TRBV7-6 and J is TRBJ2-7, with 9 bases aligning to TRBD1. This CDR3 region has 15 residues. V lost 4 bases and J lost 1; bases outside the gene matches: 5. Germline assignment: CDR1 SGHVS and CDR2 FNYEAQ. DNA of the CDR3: TGTGCCAGCAGCTCGGGACAGGGACTTTCCTACGAGCAGTACTTC. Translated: CASSSGQGLSYEQYF.

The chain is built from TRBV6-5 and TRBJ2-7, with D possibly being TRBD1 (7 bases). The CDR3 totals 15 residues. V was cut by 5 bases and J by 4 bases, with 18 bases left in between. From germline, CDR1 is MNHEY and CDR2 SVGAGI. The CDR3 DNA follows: TGTGCCAGCAGTCAGGGGGGACACCAACGGTACGAGCAGTACTTC. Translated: CASSQGGHQRYEQYF.

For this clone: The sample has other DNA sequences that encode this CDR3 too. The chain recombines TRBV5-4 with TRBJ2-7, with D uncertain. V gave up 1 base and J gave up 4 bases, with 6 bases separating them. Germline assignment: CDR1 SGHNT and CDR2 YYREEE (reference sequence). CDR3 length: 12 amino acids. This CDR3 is CASSLLGYEQYF. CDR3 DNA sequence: TGTGCCAGCAGCTTGTTAGGTTACGAGCAGTACTTC.

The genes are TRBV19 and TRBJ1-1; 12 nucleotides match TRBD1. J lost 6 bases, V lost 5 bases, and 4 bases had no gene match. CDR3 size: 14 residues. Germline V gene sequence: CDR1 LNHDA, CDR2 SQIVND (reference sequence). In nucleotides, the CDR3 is TGTGCCAGTAGTCCCGGGACAGGGGGCGCTGAAGCTTTCTTT. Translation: CASSPGTGGAEAFF.

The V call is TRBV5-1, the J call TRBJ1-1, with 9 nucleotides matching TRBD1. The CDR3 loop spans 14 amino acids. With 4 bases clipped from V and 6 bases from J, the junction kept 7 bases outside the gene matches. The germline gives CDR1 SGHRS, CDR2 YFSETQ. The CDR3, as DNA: TGCGCCAGCAGCCTAGGACAGGGGCTCCCTGAAGCTTTCTTT. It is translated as CASSLGQGLPEAFF.

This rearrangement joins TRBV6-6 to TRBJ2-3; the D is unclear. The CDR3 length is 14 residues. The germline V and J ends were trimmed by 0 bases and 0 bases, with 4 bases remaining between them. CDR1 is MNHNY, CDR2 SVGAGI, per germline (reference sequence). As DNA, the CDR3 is TGTGCCAGCAGTTACTCGGGGAGCACAGATACGCAGTATTTT. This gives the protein CASSYSGSTDTQYF.

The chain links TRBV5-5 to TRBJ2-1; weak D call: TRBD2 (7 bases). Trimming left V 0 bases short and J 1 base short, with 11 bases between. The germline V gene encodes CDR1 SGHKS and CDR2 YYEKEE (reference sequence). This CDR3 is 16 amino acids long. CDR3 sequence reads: CASSLEGGESYNEQFF. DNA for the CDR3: TGTGCCAGCAGCTTGGAAGGGGGGGAGTCCTACAATGAGCAGTTCTTC.

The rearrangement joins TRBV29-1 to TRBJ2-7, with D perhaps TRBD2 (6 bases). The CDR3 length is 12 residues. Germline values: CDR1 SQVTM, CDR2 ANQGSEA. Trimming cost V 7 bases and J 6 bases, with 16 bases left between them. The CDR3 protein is CSAVAGLGEQYF. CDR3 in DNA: TGCAGCGCCGTCGCGGGGCTGGGCGAGCAGTACTTC.

CDR3 loop: CASSPTSGDSYEQYF. CDR3 nucleotide sequence: TGTGCCAGCAGCCCGACTAGCGGGGACTCCTACGAGCAGTACTTC. The chain is built from TRBV4-2 and TRBJ2-7; 11 bases are shared with TRBD2. The germline CDR1 and CDR2 sequences are LGHNA and YNFKEQ. Trimming took 4 bases from V and 0 from J; bases not matched to a gene: 2. The CDR3 sequence is 15 residues long.

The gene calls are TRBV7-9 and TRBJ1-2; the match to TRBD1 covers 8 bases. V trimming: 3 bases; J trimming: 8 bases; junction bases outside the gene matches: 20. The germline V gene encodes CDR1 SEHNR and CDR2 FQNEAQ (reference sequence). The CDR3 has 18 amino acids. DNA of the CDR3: TGTGCCAGCAGCTTTCCCTTTGGACAGGGTATTGGCGCTGGGGGCTACACCTTC. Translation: CASSFPFGQGIGAGGYTF.

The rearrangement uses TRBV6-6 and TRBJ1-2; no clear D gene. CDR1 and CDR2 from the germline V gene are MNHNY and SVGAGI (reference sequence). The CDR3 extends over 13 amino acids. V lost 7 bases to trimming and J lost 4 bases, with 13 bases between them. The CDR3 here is CASTSMMIYGYTF. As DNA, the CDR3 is TGTGCCAGCACCTCGATGATGATCTATGGCTACACCTTC.

In DNA form, the CDR3 reads TGTGCCAGCACCCTCGGGGGACAGGGAATCCGGCCCTACGAGCAGTACTTC. This codes for CASTLGGQGIRPYEQYF. This chain connects TRBV2 to TRBJ2-7; TRBD1 aligns across 9 bases. The CDR3 sequence is 17 residues long. Germline CDR1 is SNHLY and CDR2 is FYNNEI. The trim removed 7 bases at V and 2 bases at J, leaving 15 bases unmatched.

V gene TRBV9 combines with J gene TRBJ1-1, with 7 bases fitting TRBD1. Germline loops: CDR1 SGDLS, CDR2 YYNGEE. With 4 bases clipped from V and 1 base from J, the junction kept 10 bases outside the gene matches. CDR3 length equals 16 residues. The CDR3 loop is CASSPFGTAANTEAFF. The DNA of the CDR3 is TGTGCCAGCAGCCCTTTCGGGACAGCAGCGAACACTGAAGCTTTCTTT.

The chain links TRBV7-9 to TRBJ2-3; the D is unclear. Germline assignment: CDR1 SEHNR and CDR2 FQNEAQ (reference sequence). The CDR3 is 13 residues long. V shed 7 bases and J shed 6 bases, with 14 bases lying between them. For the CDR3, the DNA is TGTGCCAGCACCTCCGCCATGTCTGATACGCAGTATTTT. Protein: CASTSAMSDTQYF. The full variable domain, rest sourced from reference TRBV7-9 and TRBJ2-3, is DTGVSQNPRHKITKRGQNVTFRCDPISEHNRLYWYRQTLGQGPEFLTYFQNEAQLEKSRLLSDRFSAERPKGSFSTLEIQRTEQGDSAMYLCASTSAMSDTQYFGPGTRLTVL.

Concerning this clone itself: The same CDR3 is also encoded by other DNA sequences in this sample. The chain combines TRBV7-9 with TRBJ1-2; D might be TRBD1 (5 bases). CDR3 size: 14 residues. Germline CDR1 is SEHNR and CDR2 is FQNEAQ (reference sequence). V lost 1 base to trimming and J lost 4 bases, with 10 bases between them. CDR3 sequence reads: CASSLGGAGYGYTF. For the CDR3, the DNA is TGTGCCAGCAGCTTAGGGGGCGCCGGCTATGGCTACACCTTC.

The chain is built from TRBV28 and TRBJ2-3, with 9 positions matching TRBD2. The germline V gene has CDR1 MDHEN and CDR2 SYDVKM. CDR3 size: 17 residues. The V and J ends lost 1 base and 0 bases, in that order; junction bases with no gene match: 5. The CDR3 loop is CASSLSVSGGSTDTQYF. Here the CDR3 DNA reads TGTGCCAGCAGTTTATCCGTTAGCGGGGGCAGCACAGATACGCAGTATTTT.

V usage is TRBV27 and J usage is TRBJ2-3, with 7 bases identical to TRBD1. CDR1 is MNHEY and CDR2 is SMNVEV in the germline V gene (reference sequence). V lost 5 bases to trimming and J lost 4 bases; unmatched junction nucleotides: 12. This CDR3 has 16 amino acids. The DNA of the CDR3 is TGTGCCAGCAGTCCCTCAGGGGGAACTACCCCAGATACGCAGTATTTT. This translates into CASSPSGGTTPDTQYF.

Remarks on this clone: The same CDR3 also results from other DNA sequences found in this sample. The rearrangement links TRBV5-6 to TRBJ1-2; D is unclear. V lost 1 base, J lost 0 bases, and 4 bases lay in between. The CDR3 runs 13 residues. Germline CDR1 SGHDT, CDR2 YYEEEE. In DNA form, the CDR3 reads TGTGCCAGCAGCTTGCAAGCTAACTATGGCTACACCTTC. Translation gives CASSLQANYGYTF. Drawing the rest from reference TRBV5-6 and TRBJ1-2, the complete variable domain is DAGVTQSPTHLIKTRGQQVTLRCSPKSGHDTVSWYQQALGQGPQFIFQYYEEEERQRGNFPDRFSGHQFPNYSSELNVNALLLGDSALYLCASSLQANYGYTFGSGTRLTVV.